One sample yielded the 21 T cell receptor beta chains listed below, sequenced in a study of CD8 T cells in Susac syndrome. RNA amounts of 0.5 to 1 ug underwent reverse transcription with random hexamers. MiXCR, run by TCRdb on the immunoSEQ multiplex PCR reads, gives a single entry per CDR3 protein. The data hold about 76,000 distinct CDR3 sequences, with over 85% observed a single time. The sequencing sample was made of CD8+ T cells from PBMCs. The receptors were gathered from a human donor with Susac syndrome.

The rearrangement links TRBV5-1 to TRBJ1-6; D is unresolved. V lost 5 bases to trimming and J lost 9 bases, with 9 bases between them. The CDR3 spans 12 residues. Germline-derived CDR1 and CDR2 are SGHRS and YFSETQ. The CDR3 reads CASSRGGSPLHF. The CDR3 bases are TGCGCCAGCAGTCGAGGTGGTTCACCCCTCCACTTT.

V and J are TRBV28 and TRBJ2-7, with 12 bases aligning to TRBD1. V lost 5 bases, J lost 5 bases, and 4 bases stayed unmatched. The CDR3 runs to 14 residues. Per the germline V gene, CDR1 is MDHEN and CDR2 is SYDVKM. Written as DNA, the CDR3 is TGTGCCAGCAGTCCTAGGGACAGGGGGCACGAGCAGTACTTC. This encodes CASSPRDRGHEQYF.

The CDR3 bases are TGTGCCAGCAGGTTAGCGGGAGGGGCCTACGAGCAGTACTTC. It is translated as CASRLAGGAYEQYF. This rearrangement joins TRBV5-4 to TRBJ2-7; 11 positions match TRBD2. This CDR3 has 14 residues. Germline V lookup: CDR1 SGHNT, CDR2 YYREEE (reference sequence). V lost 5 bases, J lost 2 bases, and 3 bases stayed unmatched.

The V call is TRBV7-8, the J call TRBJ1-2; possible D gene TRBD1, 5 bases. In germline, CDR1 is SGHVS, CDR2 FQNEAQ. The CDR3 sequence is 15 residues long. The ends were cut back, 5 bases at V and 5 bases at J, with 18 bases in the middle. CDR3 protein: CASSREILGVYGYTF. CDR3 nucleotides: TGTGCCAGCAGCCGCGAAATATTGGGGGTATATGGCTACACCTTC.

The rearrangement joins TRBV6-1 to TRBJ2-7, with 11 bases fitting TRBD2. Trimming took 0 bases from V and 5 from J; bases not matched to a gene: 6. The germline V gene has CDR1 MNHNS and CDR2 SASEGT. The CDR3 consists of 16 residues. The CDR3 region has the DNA TGTGCCAGCAGTGAAGCGCTAGCGGGAGGCGTCCACGAGCAGTACTTC. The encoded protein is CASSEALAGGVHEQYF.

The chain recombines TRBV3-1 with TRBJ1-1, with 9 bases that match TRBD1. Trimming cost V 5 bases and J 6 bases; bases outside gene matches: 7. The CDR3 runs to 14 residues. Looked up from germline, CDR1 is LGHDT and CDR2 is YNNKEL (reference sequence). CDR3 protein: CASSLGQGSAEAFF. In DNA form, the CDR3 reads TGTGCCAGCAGCTTGGGACAGGGCTCGGCTGAAGCTTTCTTT.

As DNA, the CDR3 is TGTGCCAGCAGTTTTGGACAGGTGGCTTTCTTT. This codes for CASSFGQVAFF. This sequence joins TRBV12-3 or TRBV12-4 and TRBJ1-1, with 7 bases lining up with TRBD1. The ends lost 3 bases at V and 11 bases at J; junction bases unmatched: 3. This CDR3 contains 11 residues.

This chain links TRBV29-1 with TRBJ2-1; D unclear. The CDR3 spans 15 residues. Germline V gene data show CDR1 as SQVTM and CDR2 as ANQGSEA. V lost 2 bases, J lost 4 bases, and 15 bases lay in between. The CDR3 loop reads CSVEPAFHQYNEQFF. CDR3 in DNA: TGCAGCGTTGAACCTGCCTTTCACCAGTACAATGAGCAGTTCTTC.

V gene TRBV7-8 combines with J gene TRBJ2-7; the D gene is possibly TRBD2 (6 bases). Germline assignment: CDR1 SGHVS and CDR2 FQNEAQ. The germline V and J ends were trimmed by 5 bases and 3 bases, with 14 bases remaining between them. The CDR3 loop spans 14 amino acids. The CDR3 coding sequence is TGTGCCAGCAGCCCGGTCGCGGGGTTCTACGAGCAGTACTTC. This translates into CASSPVAGFYEQYF. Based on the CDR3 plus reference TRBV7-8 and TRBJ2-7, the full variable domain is GAGVSQSPRYKVAKRGQDVALRCDPISGHVSLFWYQQALGQGPEFLTYFQNEAQLDKSGLPSDRFFAERPEGSVSTLKIQRTQQEDSAVYLCASSPVAGFYEQYFGPGTRLTVT.

The CDR3: CASSLLVDDEQFF. CDR3 bases: TGTGCCAGCAGCCTACTAGTGGATGATGAGCAGTTCTTC. The V call is TRBV3-1, the J call TRBJ2-1; D perhaps matches TRBD2 (5 bases). V gave up 4 bases and J gave up 8 bases, with 12 bases separating them. The germline CDR1 and CDR2 sequences are LGHDT and YNNKEL (reference sequence). CDR3 length equals 13 residues.

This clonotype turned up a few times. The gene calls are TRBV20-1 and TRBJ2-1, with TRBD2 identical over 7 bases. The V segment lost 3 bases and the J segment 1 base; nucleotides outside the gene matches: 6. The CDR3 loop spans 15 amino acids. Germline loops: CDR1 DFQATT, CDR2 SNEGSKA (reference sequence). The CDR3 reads CSARPVGGSYNEQFF. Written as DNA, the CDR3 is TGCAGTGCTAGGCCAGTGGGGGGGTCCTACAATGAGCAGTTCTTC.

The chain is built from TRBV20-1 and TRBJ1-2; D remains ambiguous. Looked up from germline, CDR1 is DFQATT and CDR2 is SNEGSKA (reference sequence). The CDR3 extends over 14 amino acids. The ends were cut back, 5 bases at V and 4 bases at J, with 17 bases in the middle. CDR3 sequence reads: CSALNRLGRYGYTF. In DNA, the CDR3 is TGCAGTGCTCTGAATAGACTGGGCCGCTATGGCTACACCTTC.

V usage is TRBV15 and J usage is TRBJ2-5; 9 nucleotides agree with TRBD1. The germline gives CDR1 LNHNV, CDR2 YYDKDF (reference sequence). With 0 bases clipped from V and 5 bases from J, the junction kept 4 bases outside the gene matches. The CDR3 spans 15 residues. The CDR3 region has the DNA TGTGCCACCAGCAGAGATCACAGGGGGCCGGAGACCCAGTACTTC. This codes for CATSRDHRGPETQYF. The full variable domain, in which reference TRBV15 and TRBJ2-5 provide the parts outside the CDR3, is DAMVIQNPRYQVTQFGKPVTLSCSQTLNHNVMYWYQQKSSQAPKLLFHYYDKDFNNEADTPDNFQSRRPNTSFCFLDIRSPGLGDTAMYLCATSRDHRGPETQYFGPGTRLLVL.

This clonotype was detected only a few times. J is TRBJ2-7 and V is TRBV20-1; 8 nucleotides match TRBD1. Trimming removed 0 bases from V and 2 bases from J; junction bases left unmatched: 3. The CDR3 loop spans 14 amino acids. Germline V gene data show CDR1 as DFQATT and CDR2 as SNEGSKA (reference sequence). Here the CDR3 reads CSARDRTGTYEQYF. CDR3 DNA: TGCAGTGCTAGAGACCGGACAGGGACCTACGAGCAGTACTTC.

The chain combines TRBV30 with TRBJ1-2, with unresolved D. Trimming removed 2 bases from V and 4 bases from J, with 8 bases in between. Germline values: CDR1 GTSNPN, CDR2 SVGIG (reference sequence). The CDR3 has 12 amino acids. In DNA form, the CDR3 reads TGTGCCTGGAGTCCGACGGCCTATGGCTACACCTTC. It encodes CAWSPTAYGYTF.

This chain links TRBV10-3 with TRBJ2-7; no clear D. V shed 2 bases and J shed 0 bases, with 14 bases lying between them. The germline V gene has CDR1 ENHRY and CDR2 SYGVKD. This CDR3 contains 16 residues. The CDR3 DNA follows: TGTGCCATCAGTGAGGGGGAAACCTACGCCTCCTACGAGCAGTACTTC. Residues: CAISEGETYASYEQYF.

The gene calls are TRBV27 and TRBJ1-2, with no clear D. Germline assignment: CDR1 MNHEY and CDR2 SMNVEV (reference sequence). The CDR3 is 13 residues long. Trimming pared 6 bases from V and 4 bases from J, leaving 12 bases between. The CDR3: CASRPLLGYGYTF. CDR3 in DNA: TGTGCCAGCAGGCCTTTATTGGGCTATGGCTACACCTTC.

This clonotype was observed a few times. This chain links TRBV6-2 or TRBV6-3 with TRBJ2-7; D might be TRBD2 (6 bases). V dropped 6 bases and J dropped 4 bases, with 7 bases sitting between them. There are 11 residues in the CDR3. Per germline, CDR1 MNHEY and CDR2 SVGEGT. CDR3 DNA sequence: TGTGCCAGCAGGGGAGGTTACGAGCAGTACTTC. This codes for CASRGGYEQYF.

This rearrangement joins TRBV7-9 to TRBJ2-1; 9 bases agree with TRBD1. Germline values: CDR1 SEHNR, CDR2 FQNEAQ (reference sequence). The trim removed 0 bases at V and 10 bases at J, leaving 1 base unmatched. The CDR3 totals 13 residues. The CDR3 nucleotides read TGTGCCAGCAGCTTAGCGGGGACAGGGGAGCAGTTCTTC. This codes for CASSLAGTGEQFF.

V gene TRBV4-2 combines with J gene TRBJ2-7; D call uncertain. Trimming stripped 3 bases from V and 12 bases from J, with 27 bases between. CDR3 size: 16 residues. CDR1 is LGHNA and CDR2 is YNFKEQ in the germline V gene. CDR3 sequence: CASSQGDVGPAVWRYF. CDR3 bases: TGTGCCAGCAGCCAGGGCGATGTCGGGCCGGCGGTATGGCGGTACTTC.

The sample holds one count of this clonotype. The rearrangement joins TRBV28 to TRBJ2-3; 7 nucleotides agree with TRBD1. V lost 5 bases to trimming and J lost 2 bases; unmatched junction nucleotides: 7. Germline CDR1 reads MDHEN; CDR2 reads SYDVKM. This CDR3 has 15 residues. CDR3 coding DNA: TGTGCCAGCAGTCAGACAGGGAAGAACACAGATACGCAGTATTTT. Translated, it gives CASSQTGKNTDTQYF.